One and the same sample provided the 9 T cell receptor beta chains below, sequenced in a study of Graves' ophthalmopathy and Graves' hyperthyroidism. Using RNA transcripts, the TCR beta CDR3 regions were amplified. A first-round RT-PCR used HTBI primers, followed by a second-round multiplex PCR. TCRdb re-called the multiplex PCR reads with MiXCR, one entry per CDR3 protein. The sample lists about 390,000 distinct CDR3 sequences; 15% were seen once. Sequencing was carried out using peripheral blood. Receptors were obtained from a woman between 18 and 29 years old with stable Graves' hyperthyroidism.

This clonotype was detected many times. The CDR3 region is CASSSPLDRGDTEAFF. The CDR3 DNA reads as TGTGCCAGCAGCAGCCCCCTGGACAGGGGGGACACTGAAGCTTTCTTT. The chain carries TRBV12-3 or TRBV12-4 and TRBJ1-1, with 10 positions matching TRBD1. The CDR3 has 16 amino acids. The V gene end was trimmed by 6 bases and the J gene end by 3 bases; junction bases not matched to a gene: 10.

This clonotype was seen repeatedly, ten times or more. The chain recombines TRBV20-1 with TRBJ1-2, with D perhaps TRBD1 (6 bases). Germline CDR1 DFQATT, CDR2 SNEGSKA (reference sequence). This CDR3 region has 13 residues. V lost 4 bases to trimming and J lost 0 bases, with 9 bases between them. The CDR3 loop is CSAKTGANYGYTF. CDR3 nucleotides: TGCAGTGCTAAGACAGGCGCTAACTATGGCTACACCTTC.

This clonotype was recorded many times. The CDR3 loop reads CASSPREGLGSYGYTF. The CDR3 coding sequence is TGTGCCAGCAGCCCCCGGGAAGGTTTAGGGAGCTATGGCTACACCTTC. This chain joins TRBV6-1 and TRBJ1-2; D is unclear. Trimming pared 6 bases from V and 4 bases from J, leaving 21 bases between. CDR3 length: 16 residues. The V gene's germline CDR1 is MNHNS and CDR2 SASEGT.

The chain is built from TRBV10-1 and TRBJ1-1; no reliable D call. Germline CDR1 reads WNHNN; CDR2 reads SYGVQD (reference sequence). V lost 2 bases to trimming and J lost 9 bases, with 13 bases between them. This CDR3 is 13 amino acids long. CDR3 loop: CASSETPTVKAFF. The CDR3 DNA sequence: TGCGCCAGCAGTGAGACCCCGACGGTGAAAGCTTTCTTT.

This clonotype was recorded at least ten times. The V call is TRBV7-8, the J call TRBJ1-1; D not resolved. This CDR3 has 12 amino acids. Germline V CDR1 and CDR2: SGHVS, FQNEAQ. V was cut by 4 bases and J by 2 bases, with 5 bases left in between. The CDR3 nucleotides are TGTGCCAGCAGCTACATAAACACTGAAGCTTTCTTT. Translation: CASSYINTEAFF.

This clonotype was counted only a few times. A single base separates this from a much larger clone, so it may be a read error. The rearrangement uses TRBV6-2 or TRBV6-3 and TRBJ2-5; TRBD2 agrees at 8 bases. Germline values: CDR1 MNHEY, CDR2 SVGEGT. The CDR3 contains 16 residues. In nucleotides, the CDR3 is TGTGCCAGCAGTTACGAGGGGCGGGGGGCTCGTGAGACCAAGTACTTC. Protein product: CASSYEGRGARETKYF.

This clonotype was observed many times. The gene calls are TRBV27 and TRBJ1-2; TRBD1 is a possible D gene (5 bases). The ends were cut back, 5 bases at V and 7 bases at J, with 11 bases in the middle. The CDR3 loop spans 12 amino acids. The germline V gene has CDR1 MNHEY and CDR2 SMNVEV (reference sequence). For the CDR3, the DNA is TGTGCCAGCAGTCGGGGGACGGGTGGCTACACCTTC. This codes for CASSRGTGGYTF.

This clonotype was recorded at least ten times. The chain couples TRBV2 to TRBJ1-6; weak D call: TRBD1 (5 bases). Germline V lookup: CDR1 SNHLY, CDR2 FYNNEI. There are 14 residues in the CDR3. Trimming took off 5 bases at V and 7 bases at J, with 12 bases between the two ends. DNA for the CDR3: TGTGCCAGCAGTCGGGGGGTAGAGAATTCACCCCTCCACTTT. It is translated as CASSRGVENSPLHF. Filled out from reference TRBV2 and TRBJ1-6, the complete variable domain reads EPEVTQTPSHQVTQMGQEVILRCVPISNHLYFYWYRQILGQKVEFLVSFYNNEISEKSEIFDDQFSVERPDGSNFTLKIRSTKLEDSAMYFCASSRGVENSPLHFGNGTRLTVT.

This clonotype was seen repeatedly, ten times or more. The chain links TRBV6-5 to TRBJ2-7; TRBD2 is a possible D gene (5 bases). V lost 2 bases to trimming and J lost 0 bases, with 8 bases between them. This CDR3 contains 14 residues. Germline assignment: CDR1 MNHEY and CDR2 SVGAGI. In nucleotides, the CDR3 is TGTGCCAGCAGTTACAGAGGGCTCTCCTACGAGCAGTACTTC. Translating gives CASSYRGLSYEQYF.